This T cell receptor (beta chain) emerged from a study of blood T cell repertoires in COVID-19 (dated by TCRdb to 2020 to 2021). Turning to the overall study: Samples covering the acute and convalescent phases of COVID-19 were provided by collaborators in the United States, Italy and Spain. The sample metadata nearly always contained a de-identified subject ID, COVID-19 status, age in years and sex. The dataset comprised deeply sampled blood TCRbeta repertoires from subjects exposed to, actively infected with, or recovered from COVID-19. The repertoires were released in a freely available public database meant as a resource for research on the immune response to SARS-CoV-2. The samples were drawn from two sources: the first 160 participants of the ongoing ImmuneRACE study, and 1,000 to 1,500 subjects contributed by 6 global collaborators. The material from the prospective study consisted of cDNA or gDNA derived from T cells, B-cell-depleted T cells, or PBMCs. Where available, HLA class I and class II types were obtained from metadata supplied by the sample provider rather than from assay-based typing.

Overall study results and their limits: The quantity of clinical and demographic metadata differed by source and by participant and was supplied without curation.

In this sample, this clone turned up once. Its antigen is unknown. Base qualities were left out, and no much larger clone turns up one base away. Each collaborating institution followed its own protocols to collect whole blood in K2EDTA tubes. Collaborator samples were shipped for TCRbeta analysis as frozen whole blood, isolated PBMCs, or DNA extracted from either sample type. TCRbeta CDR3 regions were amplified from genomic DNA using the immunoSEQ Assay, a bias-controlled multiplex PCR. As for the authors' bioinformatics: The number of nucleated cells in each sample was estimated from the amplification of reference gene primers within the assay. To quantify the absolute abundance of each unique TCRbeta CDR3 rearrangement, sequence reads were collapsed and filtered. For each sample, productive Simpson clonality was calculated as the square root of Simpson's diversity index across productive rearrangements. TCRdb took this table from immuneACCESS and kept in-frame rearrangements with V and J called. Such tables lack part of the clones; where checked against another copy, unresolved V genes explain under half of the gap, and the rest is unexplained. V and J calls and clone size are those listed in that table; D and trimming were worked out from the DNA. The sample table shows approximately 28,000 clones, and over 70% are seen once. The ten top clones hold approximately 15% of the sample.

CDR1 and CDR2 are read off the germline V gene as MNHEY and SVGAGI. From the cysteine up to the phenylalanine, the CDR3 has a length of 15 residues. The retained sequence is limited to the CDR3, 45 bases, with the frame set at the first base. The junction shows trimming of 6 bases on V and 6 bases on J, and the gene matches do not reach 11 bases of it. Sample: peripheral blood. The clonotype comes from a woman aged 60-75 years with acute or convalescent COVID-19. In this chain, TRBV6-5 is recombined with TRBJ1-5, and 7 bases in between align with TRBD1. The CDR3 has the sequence CASSPRQGPAQPQHF. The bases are TGTGCCAGCAGCCCCAGACAGGGACCCGCTCAGCCCCAGCATTTT.